A selection of T cell receptor beta chains follows, all from one sample in a study of memory CD4+ T cells and cytomegalovirus serostatus. The data were produced by immunoSEQ multiplex PCR, yet TCRdb's version contains in-frame clones alone and is incomplete. The table records over 75,000 clones, 80% of them present only once. Sequencing was performed on memory CD4+ T cells from blood. Receptor source: an adult in good health and CMV-seropositive. The CDR3 runs from the conserved cysteine through the conserved F or W. Fields, in order: J gene, V gene, D gene, clone size, CDR3 protein, CDR3 DNA. D genes are given only for firm matches. Some rows mark clone size as missing; the rest say once, few, many or name a class of expanded clone.

J gene: TRBJ2-7; V gene: TRBV28; D gene: .; clone size: .; CDR3 protein: CASSLWKGNEQYF; CDR3 DNA: TGTGCCAGCAGTTTATGGAAGGGGAACGAGCAGTACTTC
J gene: TRBJ2-2; V gene: TRBV19; D gene: .; clone size: .; CDR3 protein: CASSLSGLNTGELFF; CDR3 DNA: TGTGCCAGTAGTCTCTCGGGACTTAACACCGGGGAGCTGTTTTTT
J gene: TRBJ1-4; V gene: TRBV6-5; D gene: .; clone size: .; CDR3 protein: CASSYGQGYEKLFF; CDR3 DNA: TGTGCCAGCAGTTACGGGCAGGGGTATGAAAAACTGTTTTTT
J gene: TRBJ2-7; V gene: TRBV2; D gene: TRBD1; clone size: .; CDR3 protein: CASSRGRQGLEQYF; CDR3 DNA: TGTGCCAGCAGTCGAGGGAGACAGGGCCTCGAGCAGTACTTC
J gene: TRBJ2-7; V gene: TRBV5-1; D gene: .; clone size: few; CDR3 protein: CASSLDGGTVSYEQYF; CDR3 DNA: TGCGCCAGCAGCTTGGACGGAGGGACAGTCTCCTACGAGCAGTACTTC
J gene: TRBJ2-1; V gene: TRBV7-9; D gene: TRBD2; clone size: .; CDR3 protein: CASSSGLVMANEQFF; CDR3 DNA: TGTGCCAGCAGCTCTGGACTAGTGATGGCCAATGAGCAGTTCTTC
J gene: TRBJ2-1; V gene: TRBV5-1; D gene: .; clone size: .; CDR3 protein: CASSLGGFGNNEQFF; CDR3 DNA: TGCGCCAGCAGCTTGGGGGGTTTTGGGAACAATGAGCAGTTCTTC
J gene: TRBJ2-2; V gene: TRBV4-2; D gene: TRBD2; clone size: .; CDR3 protein: CASSQSSGRDTGELFF; CDR3 DNA: TGTGCCAGCAGCCAAAGTAGCGGGAGGGACACCGGGGAGCTGTTTTTT
J gene: TRBJ2-1; V gene: TRBV6-5; D gene: TRBD1; clone size: .; CDR3 protein: CASNYRWTGGNEQFF; CDR3 DNA: TGTGCCAGCAACTACCGATGGACAGGGGGCAATGAGCAGTTCTTC
J gene: TRBJ1-1; V gene: TRBV6-1; D gene: TRBD1; clone size: .; CDR3 protein: CASTRGTGRNTEAFF; CDR3 DNA: TGTGCCAGCACCCGAGGGACAGGACGGAACACTGAAGCTTTCTTT
J gene: TRBJ1-2; V gene: TRBV5-1; D gene: .; clone size: once; CDR3 protein: CASSLDGRYGYTF; CDR3 DNA: TGCGCCAGCAGCTTGGACGGACGCTATGGCTACACCTTC
J gene: TRBJ1-2; V gene: TRBV15; D gene: .; clone size: .; CDR3 protein: CATSRPWLPTGYGYTF; CDR3 DNA: TGTGCCACCAGCAGGCCCTGGTTGCCTACAGGCTATGGCTACACCTTC
J gene: TRBJ2-5; V gene: TRBV7-2; D gene: TRBD1; clone size: .; CDR3 protein: CASSFGQGAMAQYF; CDR3 DNA: TGTGCCAGCAGCTTCGGACAGGGGGCCATGGCCCAGTACTTC
J gene: TRBJ1-1; V gene: TRBV28; D gene: .; clone size: .; CDR3 protein: CASSLVNTEAFF; CDR3 DNA: TGTGCCAGCAGTTTGGTGAACACTGAAGCTTTCTTT
J gene: TRBJ2-1; V gene: TRBV5-1; D gene: .; clone size: .; CDR3 protein: CASSLELAALGTYNEQFF; CDR3 DNA: TGCGCCAGCAGCTTGGAGTTAGCGGCACTTGGAACCTACAATGAGCAGTTCTTC
J gene: TRBJ1-5; V gene: TRBV2; D gene: .; clone size: .; CDR3 protein: CASSELRDASPQHF; CDR3 DNA: TGTGCCAGCAGTGAATTACGGGATGCGTCGCCCCAGCATTTT
J gene: TRBJ2-3; V gene: TRBV5-1; D gene: .; clone size: .; CDR3 protein: CASASMDRRLDTQYF; CDR3 DNA: TGCGCCAGCGCCAGCATGGATCGGAGGCTGGATACGCAGTATTTT
J gene: TRBJ1-3; V gene: TRBV9; D gene: .; clone size: .; CDR3 protein: CASSPPTMVGGNTIYF; CDR3 DNA: TGTGCCAGCAGCCCCCCGACTATGGTCGGCGGAAACACCATATATTTT
J gene: TRBJ1-4; V gene: TRBV7-6; D gene: .; clone size: .; CDR3 protein: CAVGLGRANEKLFF; CDR3 DNA: TGTGCCGTTGGGTTGGGGCGAGCTAATGAAAAACTGTTTTTT
J gene: TRBJ1-5; V gene: TRBV19; D gene: TRBD1; clone size: .; CDR3 protein: CASSIAVGQGQSPQHF; CDR3 DNA: TGTGCCAGTAGTATAGCCGTGGGACAGGGACAATCGCCCCAGCATTTT
J gene: TRBJ2-7; V gene: TRBV19; D gene: TRBD1; clone size: .; CDR3 protein: CASRKDRGANEQYF; CDR3 DNA: TGTGCCAGTAGAAAAGACAGGGGTGCGAACGAGCAGTACTTC
J gene: TRBJ1-1; V gene: TRBV18; D gene: .; clone size: once; CDR3 protein: CASSPGGMNTEAFF; CDR3 DNA: TGTGCCAGCTCACCGGGGGGGATGAACACTGAAGCTTTCTTT
J gene: TRBJ1-2; V gene: TRBV5-6; D gene: TRBD1; clone size: .; CDR3 protein: CASSIGQGVSGYTF; CDR3 DNA: TGTGCCAGCAGCATCGGACAGGGGGTGTCCGGCTACACCTTC
J gene: TRBJ1-2; V gene: TRBV10-3; D gene: .; clone size: .; CDR3 protein: CAISERGGGYTF; CDR3 DNA: TGTGCCATCAGTGAAAGGGGAGGTGGCTACACCTTC
J gene: TRBJ2-5; V gene: TRBV18; D gene: .; clone size: .; CDR3 protein: CASSLSGAQETQYF; CDR3 DNA: TGTGCCAGCTCCCTGAGCGGAGCCCAAGAGACCCAGTACTTC
J gene: TRBJ2-3; V gene: TRBV28; D gene: TRBD1; clone size: once; CDR3 protein: CASSLSGGGNTQYF; CDR3 DNA: TGTGCCAGCAGTTTATCAGGGGGCGGGAATACGCAGTATTTT
J gene: TRBJ1-5; V gene: TRBV6-1; D gene: TRBD1; clone size: .; CDR3 protein: CASDQGAGNQPQHF; CDR3 DNA: TGTGCCAGCGACCAGGGGGCAGGGAATCAGCCCCAGCATTTT
J gene: TRBJ2-6; V gene: TRBV6-5; D gene: .; clone size: .; CDR3 protein: CASSSPGLAGANVLTF; CDR3 DNA: TGTGCCAGCAGTTCCCCAGGGTTAGCTGGGGCCAACGTCCTGACTTTC
J gene: TRBJ1-1; V gene: TRBV28; D gene: TRBD1; clone size: .; CDR3 protein: CASRAGQMNTEAFF; CDR3 DNA: TGTGCCAGCAGGGCGGGACAGATGAACACTGAAGCTTTCTTT
J gene: TRBJ2-5; V gene: TRBV18; D gene: .; clone size: .; CDR3 protein: CASSFRFEETQYF; CDR3 DNA: TGTGCCAGCTCCTTTCGATTCGAGGAGACCCAGTACTTC
J gene: TRBJ1-2; V gene: TRBV6-5; D gene: TRBD1; clone size: .; CDR3 protein: CASSSTGGNGGYTF; CDR3 DNA: TGTGCCAGCAGTTCGACAGGGGGAAACGGCGGCTACACCTTC
J gene: TRBJ1-1; V gene: TRBV29-1; D gene: .; clone size: .; CDR3 protein: CSVCLGVNTEAFF; CDR3 DNA: TGCAGCGTCTGCCTTGGGGTGAACACTGAAGCTTTCTTT
J gene: TRBJ2-7; V gene: TRBV6-5; D gene: TRBD1; clone size: once; CDR3 protein: CASSARDRVDYEQYF; CDR3 DNA: TGTGCCAGCAGTGCCCGGGACAGGGTCGACTACGAGCAGTACTTC
J gene: TRBJ1-1; V gene: TRBV2; D gene: .; clone size: .; CDR3 protein: CASRGGGGNTEAFF; CDR3 DNA: TGTGCCAGTCGGGGGGGCGGTGGGAACACTGAAGCTTTCTTT
J gene: TRBJ1-1; V gene: TRBV5-4; D gene: .; clone size: .; CDR3 protein: CASSPAGKMTVRGMNTEAFF; CDR3 DNA: TGTGCCAGCAGCCCGGCGGGGAAGATGACAGTTCGGGGGATGAACACTGAAGCTTTCTTT
J gene: TRBJ2-1; V gene: TRBV10-2; D gene: TRBD2; clone size: .; CDR3 protein: CASSELLGGRIRNEQFF; CDR3 DNA: TGCGCCAGCAGTGAGCTGCTAGGCGGGAGGATACGGAATGAGCAGTTCTTC
J gene: TRBJ1-2; V gene: TRBV5-4; D gene: .; clone size: few; CDR3 protein: CASSLSVRGDYGYTF; CDR3 DNA: TGTGCCAGCAGCTTGTCTGTCAGGGGAGACTATGGCTACACCTTC
J gene: TRBJ2-1; V gene: TRBV6-6; D gene: TRBD1; clone size: .; CDR3 protein: CASRRPSTGGRHEQFF; CDR3 DNA: TGTGCCAGCAGACGACCGTCCACAGGGGGCCGGCATGAGCAGTTCTTC
J gene: TRBJ2-5; V gene: TRBV5-1; D gene: .; clone size: .; CDR3 protein: CASRPPGGLETQYF; CDR3 DNA: TGCGCCAGCAGGCCGCCAGGGGGGCTGGAGACCCAGTACTTC
J gene: TRBJ2-7; V gene: TRBV11-2; D gene: TRBD2; clone size: .; CDR3 protein: CASSLALAYEQYF; CDR3 DNA: TGTGCCAGCAGCTTAGCACTAGCGTACGAGCAGTACTTC